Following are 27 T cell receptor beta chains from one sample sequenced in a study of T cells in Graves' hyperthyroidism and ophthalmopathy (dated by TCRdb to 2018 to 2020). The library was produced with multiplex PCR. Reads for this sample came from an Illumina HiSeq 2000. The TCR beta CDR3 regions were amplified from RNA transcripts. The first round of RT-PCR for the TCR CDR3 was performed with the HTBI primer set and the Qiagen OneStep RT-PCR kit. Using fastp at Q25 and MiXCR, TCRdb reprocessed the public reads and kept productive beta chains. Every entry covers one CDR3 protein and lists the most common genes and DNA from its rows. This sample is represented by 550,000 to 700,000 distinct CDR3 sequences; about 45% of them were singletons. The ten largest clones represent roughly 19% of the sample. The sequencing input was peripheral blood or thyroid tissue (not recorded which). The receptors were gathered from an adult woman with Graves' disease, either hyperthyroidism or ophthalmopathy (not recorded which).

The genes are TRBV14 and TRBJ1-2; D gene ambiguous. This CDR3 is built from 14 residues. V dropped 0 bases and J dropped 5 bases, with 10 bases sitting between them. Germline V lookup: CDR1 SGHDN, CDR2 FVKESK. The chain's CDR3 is CASSQDASIYGYTF. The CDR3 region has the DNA TGTGCCAGCAGCCAAGACGCCTCAATATATGGCTACACCTTC.

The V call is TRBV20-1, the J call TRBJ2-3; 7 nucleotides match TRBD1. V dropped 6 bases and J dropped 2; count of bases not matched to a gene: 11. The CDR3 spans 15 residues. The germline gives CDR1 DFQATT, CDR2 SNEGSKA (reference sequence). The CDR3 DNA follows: TGCAGTGCCAAGGGCACAGGGGTCGACACAGATACGCAGTATTTT. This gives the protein CSAKGTGVDTDTQYF.

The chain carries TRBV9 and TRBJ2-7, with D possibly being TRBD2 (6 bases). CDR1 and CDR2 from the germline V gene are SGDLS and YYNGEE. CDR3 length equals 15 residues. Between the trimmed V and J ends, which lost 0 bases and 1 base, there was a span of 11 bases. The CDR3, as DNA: TGTGCCAGCAGCGTAGAGGTTGGAGGGTCCTACGAGCAGTACTTC. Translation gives CASSVEVGGSYEQYF.

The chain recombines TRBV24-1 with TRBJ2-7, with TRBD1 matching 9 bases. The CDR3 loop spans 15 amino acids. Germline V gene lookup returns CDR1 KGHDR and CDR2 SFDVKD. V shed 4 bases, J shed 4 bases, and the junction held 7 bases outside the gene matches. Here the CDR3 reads CATSEPGQGPYEQYF. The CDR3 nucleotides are TGTGCCACCAGTGAACCGGGACAGGGACCTTACGAGCAGTACTTC.

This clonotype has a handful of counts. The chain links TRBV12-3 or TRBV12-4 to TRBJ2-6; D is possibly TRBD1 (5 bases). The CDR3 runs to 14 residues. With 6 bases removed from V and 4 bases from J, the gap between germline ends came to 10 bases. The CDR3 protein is CASSWGSGANVLTF. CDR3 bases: TGTGCCAGCAGCTGGGGCTCCGGGGCCAACGTCCTGACTTTC.

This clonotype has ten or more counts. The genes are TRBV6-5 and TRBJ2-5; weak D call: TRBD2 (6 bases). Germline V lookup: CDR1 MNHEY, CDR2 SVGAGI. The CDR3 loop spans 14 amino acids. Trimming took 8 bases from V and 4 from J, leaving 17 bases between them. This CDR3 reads CASGIPGVLETQYF. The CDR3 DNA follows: TGTGCCAGCGGAATCCCGGGGGTCTTAGAGACCCAGTACTTC.

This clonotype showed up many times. The CDR3 here is CASSGYEQYF. In DNA form, the CDR3 reads TGTGCCAGCAGCGGATACGAGCAGTACTTC. This chain joins TRBV6-1 and TRBJ2-7; no definite D call. With 6 bases removed from V and 4 bases from J, the gap between germline ends came to 4 bases. Germline-derived CDR1 and CDR2 are MNHNS and SASEGT. The CDR3 length is 10 residues.

This chain's CDR3 is CASSLGRGEGETQYF. DNA for the CDR3: TGTGCCAGCAGCTTAGGGCGGGGCGAAGGAGAGACCCAGTACTTC. The V call is TRBV7-2, the J call TRBJ2-5, with D perhaps matching TRBD2 (6 bases). Per germline, CDR1 SGHTA and CDR2 FQGNSA. The V and J ends lost 1 base and 4 bases respectively, with 13 bases between them. The CDR3 sequence is 15 residues long.

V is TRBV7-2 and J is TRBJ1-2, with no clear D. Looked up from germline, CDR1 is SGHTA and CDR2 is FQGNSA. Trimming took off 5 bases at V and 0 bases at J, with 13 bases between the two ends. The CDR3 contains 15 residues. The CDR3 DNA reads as TGTGCCAGCAGCGACTTTCCGGGCCCTAACTATGGCTACACCTTC. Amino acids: CASSDFPGPNYGYTF.

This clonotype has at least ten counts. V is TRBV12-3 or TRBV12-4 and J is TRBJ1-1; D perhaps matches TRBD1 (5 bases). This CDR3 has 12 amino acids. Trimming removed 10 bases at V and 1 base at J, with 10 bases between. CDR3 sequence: CATGAENTEAFF. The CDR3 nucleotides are TGTGCCACTGGGGCCGAGAACACTGAAGCTTTCTTT.

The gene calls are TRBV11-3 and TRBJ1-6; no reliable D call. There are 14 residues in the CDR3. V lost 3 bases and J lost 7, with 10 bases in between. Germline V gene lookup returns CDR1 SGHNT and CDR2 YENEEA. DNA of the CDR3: TGTGCCAGCAGCTTGAGCTTTGAAAATTCACCCCTCCACTTT. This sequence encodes CASSLSFENSPLHF. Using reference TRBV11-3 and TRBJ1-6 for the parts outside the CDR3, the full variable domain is EAGVVQSPRYKIIEKKQPVAFWCNPISGHNTLYWYLQNLGQGPELLIRYENEEAVDDSQLPKDRFSAERLKGVDSTLKIQPAELGDSAVYLCASSLSFENSPLHFGNGTRLTVT.

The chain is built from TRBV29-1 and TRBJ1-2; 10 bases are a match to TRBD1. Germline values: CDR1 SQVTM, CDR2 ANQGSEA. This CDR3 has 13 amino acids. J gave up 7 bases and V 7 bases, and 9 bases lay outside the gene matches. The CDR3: CSAAGTGASGYTF. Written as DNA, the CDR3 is TGCAGCGCTGCCGGGACAGGGGCGTCTGGCTACACCTTC.

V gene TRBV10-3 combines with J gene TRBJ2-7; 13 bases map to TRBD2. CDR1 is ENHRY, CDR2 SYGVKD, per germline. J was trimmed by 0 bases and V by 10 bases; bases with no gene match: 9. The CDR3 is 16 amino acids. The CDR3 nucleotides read TGTGCCAGCTGGACTAGCGGGAGAACCAGCTCCTACGAGCAGTACTTC. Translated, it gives CASWTSGRTSSYEQYF.

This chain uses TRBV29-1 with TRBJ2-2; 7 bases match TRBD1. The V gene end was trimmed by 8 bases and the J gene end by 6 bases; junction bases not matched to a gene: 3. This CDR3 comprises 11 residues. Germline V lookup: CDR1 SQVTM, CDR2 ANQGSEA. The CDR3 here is CSLTGAGELFF. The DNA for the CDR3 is TGCAGCCTTACAGGGGCCGGGGAGCTGTTTTTT.

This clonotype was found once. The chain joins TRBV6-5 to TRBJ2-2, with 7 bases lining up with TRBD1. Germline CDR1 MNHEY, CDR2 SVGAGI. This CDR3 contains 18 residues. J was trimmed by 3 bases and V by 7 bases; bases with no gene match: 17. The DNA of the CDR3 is TGTGCCAGCAATACCCTCCCCACAGGGGCGGTGGACACCGGGGAGCTGTTTTTT. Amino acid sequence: CASNTLPTGAVDTGELFF.

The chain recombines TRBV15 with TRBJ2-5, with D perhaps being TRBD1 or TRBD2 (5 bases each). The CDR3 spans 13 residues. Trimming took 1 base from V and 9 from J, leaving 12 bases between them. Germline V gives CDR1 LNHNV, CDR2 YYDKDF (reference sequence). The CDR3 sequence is CATSRGGEQPQYF. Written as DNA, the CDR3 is TGTGCCACCAGCAGAGGAGGGGAGCAGCCCCAGTACTTC.

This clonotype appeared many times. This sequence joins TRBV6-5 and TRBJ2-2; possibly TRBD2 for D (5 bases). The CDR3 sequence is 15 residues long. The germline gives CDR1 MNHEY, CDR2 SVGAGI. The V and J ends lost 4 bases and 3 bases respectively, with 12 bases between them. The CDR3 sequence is CASSLRLPDTGELFF. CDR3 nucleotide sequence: TGTGCCAGCAGTTTGCGACTACCAGACACCGGGGAGCTGTTTTTT.

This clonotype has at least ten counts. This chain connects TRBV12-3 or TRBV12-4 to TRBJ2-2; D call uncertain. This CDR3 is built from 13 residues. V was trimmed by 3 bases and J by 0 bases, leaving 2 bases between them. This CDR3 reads CASSFTNTGELFF. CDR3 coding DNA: TGTGCCAGCAGTTTTACGAACACCGGGGAGCTGTTTTTT.

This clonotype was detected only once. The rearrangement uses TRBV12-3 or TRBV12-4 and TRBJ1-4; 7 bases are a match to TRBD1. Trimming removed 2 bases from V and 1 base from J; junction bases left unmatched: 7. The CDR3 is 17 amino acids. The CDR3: CASSLNRGQGTNEKLFF. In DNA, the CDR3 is TGTGCCAGCAGTTTAAACAGGGGCCAAGGAACTAATGAAAAACTGTTTTTT.

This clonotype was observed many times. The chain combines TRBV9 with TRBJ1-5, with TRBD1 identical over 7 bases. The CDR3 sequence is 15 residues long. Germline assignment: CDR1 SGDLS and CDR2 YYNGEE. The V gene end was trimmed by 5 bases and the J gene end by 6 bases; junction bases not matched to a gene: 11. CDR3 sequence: CASSLGTERFQPQHF. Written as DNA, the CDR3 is TGTGCCAGCAGTCTTGGGACAGAGCGTTTTCAGCCCCAGCATTTT.

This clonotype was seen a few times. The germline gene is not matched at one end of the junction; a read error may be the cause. The CDR3: CASSLPGAYVLTF. The CDR3 DNA is TGTGCCAGCAGCCTCCCGGGGGCCTACGTCCTGACTTTC. The V call is TRBV7-6, the J call TRBJ2-6; possibly TRBD1 or TRBD2 for D (6 bases each). Germline V gene sequence: CDR1 SGHVS, CDR2 FNYEAQ. There are 13 residues in the CDR3.

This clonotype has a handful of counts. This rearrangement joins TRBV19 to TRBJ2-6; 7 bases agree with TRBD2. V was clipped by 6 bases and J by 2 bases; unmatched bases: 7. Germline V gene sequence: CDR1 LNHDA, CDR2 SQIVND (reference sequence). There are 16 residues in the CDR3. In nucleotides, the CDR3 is TGTGCCAGTAGCCCGGGAGGTATCGCTGGGGCCAACGTCCTGACTTTC. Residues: CASSPGGIAGANVLTF.

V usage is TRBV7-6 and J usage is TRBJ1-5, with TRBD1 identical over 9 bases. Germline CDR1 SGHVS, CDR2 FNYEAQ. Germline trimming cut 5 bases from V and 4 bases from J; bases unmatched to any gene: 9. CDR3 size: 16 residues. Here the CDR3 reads CASSAGLGTGNQPQHF. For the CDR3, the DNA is TGTGCCAGCAGCGCCGGGTTGGGGACAGGGAATCAGCCCCAGCATTTT.

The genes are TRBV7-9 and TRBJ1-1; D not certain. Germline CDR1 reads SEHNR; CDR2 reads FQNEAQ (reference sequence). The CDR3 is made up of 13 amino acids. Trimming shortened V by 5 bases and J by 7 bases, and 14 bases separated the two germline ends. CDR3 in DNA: TGTGCCAGCAGCCGGGAGGCAACTAATGAAGCTTTCTTT. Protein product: CASSREATNEAFF.

The CDR3 spells CSARDRGRVYGYTF. Written as DNA, the CDR3 is TGCAGTGCTAGGGACAGGGGGCGCGTTTATGGCTACACCTTC. J is TRBJ1-2 and V is TRBV20-1; 11 nucleotides line up with TRBD1. Trimming removed 3 bases from V and 5 bases from J; junction bases left unmatched: 5. Germline-derived CDR1 and CDR2 are DFQATT and SNEGSKA (reference sequence). CDR3 length: 14 amino acids.

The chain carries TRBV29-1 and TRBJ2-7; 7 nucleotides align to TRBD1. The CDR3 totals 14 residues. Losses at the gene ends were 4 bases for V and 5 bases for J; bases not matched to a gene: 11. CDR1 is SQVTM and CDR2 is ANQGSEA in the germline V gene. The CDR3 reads CSVGPTGMGNEQYF. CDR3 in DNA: TGCAGCGTTGGCCCGACAGGGATGGGGAACGAGCAGTACTTC.

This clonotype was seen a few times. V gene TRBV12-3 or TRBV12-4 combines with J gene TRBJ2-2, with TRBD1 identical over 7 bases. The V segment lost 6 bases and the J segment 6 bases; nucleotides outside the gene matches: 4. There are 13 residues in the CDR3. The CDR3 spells CASSGQVPGELFF. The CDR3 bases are TGTGCCAGCAGCGGACAGGTTCCCGGGGAGCTGTTTTTT.